This T cell receptor (beta chain) stems from a study of T cell repertoires in cytomegalovirus infection. Study context: Peptides in the study included HLA-C-restricted and HLA-B-restricted CMV epitopes. CMV infection together with matching HLA type was indicated by public TCR beta signatures. Notes on the study in general: There were HLA-C-restricted CMV-specific TCR beta clonotypes dominating the ex vivo response. Summed frequency of public TCR beta families distinguished CMV carriers with the relevant HLA.

A single record per CDR3 protein comes from TCRdb applying MiXCR to the reads. The sample holds some 920,000 distinct CDR3 sequences; approximately 32% are singletons and the top ten take around an eighth. This clonotype was observed many times. Its antigen is as yet unknown. The V gene's germline CDR1 is SGHTA and CDR2 FQGNSA. This CDR3 spans 14 amino acids. V was clipped by 5 bases and J by 9 bases, with 17 bases between them. The V call is TRBV7-2, the J call TRBJ2-1; a possible D gene is TRBD2 (5 bases). The sequence derives from a human donor in good health (CMV status not recorded). Some clones in this sample may be carry-over from other donors' samples. Source: cultured CD8+ T cells from PBMCs, taken from culture after CMV antigen stimulation. The CDR3 DNA reads TGTGCCAGCAGCCTAACTTCCTCAGAGGGTGAGCAGTTCTTC. Its translation is CASSLTSSEGEQFF.